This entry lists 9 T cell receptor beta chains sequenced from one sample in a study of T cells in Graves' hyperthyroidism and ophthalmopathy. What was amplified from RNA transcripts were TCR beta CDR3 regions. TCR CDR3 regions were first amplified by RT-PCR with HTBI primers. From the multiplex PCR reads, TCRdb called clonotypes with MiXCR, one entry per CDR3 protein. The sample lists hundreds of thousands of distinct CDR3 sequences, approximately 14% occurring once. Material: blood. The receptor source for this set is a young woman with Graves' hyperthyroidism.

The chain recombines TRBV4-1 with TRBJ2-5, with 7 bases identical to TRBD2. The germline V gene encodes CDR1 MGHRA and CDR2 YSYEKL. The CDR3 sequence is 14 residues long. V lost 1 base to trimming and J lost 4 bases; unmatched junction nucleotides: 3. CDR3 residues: CASSQVASGETQYF. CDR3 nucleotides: TGCGCCAGCAGCCAAGTGGCTAGCGGAGAGACCCAGTACTTC.

The CDR3 DNA is TGTGCCAGCAGCTTGGGGACTGGGCTAGGAGATACGCAGTATTTT. Amino acid sequence: CASSLGTGLGDTQYF. The chain has TRBV11-3 and TRBJ2-3, with D maybe TRBD2 (6 bases). V was pared by 3 bases and J by 5 bases, with 15 bases between. Germline CDR1 SGHNT, CDR2 YENEEA. This CDR3 is 15 amino acids long.

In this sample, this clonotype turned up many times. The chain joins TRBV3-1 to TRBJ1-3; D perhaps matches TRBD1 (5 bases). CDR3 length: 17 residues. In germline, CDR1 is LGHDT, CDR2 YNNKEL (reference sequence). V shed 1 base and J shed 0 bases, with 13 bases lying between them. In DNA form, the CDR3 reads TGTGCCAGCAGCCAAGGCCGGACATTTTCCTCTGGAAACACCATATATTTT. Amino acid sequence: CASSQGRTFSSGNTIYF. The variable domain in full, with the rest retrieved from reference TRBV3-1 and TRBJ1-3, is DTAVSQTPKYLVTQMGNDKSIKCEQNLGHDTMYWYKQDSKKFLKIMFSYNNKELIINETVPNRFSPKSPDKAHLNLHINSLELGDSAVYFCASSQGRTFSSGNTIYFGEGSWLTVV.

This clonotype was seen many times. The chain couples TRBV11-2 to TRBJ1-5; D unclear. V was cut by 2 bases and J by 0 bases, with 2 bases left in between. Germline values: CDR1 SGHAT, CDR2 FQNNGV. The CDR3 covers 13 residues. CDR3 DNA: TGTGCCAGCAGCTTAAGTAGCAATCAGCCCCAGCATTTT. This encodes CASSLSSNQPQHF.

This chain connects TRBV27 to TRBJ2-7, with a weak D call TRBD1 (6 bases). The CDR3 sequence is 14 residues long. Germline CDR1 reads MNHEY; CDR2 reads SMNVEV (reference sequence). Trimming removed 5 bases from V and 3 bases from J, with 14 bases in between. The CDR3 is CASSPLDRYYEQYF. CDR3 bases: TGTGCCAGCAGTCCGCTGGACAGATACTACGAGCAGTACTTC.

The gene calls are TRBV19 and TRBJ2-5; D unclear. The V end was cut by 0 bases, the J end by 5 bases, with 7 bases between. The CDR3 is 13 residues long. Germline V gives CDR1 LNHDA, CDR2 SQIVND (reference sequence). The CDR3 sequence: CASSIDRSETQYF. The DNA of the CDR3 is TGTGCCAGTAGTATAGATCGGAGCGAGACCCAGTACTTC.

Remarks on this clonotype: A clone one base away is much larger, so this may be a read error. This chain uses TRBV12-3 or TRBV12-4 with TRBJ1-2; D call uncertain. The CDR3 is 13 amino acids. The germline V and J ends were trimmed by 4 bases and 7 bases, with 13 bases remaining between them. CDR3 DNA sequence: TGTGCCAGCAGTTACACATGCTTACGTGGCTACACCTTC. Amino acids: CASSYTCLRGYTF.

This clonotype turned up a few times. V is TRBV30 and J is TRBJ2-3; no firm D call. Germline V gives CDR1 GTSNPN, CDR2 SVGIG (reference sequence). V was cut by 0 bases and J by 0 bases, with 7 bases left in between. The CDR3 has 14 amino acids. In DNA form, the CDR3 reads TGTGCCTGGAGTGTGGGGAAGAGCACAGATACGCAGTATTTT. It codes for CAWSVGKSTDTQYF.

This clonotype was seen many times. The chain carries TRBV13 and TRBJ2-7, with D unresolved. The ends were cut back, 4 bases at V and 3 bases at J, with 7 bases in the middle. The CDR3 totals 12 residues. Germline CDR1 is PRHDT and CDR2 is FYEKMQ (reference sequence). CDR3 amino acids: CASSWTGYEQYF. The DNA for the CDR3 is TGTGCCAGCAGCTGGACCGGCTACGAGCAGTACTTC.